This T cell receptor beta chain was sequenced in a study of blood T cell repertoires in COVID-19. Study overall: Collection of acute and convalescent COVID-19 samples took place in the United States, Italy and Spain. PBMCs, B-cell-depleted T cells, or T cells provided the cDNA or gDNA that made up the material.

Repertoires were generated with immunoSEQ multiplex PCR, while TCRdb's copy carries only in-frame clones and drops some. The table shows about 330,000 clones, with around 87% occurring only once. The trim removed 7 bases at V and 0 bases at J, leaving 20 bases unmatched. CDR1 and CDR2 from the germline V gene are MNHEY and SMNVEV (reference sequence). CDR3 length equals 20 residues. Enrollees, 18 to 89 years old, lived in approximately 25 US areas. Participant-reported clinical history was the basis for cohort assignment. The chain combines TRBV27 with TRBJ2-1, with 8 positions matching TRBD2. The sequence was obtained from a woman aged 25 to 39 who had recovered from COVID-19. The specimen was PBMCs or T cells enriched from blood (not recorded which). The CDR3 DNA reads TGTGCCAGCACTCACCCGGGAGTAGCGGGGCCCGAGAGCTCCTACAATGAGCAGTTCTTC. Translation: CASTHPGVAGPESSYNEQFF.